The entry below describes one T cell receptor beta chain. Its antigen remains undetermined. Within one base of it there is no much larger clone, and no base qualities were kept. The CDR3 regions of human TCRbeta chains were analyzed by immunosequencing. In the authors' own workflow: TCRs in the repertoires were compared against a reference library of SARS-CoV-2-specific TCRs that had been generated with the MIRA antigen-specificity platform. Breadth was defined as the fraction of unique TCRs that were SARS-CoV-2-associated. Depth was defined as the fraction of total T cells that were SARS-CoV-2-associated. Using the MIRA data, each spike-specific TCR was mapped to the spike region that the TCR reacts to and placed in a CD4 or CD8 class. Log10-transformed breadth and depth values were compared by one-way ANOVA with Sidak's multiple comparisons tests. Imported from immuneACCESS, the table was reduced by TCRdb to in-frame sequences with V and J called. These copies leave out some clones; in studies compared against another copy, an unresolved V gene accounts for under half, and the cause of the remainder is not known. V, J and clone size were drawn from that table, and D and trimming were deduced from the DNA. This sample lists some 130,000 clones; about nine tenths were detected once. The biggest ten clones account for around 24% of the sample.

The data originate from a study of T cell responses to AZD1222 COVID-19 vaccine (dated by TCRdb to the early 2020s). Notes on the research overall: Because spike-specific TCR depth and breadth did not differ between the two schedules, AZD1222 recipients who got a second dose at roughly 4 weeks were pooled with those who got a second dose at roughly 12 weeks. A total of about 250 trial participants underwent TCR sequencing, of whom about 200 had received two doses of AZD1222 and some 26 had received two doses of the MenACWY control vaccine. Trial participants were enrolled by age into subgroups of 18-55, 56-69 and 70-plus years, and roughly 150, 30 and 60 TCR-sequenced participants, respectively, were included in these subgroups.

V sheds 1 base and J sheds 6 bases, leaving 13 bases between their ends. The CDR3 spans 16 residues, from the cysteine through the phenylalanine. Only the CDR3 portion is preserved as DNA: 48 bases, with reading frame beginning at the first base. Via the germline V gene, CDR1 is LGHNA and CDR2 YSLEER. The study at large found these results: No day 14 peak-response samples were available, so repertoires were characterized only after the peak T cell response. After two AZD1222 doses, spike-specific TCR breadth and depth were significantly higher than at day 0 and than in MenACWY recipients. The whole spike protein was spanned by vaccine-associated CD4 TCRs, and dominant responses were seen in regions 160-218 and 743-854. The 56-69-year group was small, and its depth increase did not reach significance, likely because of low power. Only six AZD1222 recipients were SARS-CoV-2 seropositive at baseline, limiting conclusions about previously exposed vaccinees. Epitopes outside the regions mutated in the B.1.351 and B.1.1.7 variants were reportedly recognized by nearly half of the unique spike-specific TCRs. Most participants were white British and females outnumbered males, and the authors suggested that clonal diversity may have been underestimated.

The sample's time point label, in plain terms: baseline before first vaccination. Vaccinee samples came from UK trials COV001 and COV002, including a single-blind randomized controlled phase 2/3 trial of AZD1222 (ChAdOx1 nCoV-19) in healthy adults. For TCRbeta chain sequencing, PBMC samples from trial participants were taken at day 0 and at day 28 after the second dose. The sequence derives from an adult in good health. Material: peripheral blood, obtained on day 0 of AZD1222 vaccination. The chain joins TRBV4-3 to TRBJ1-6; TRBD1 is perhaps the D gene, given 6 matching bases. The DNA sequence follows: TGCGCCAGCAGCCAAGTCTGGGACACTTTTAATTCACCCCTCCACTTT. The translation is CASSQVWDTFNSPLHF.